A selection of T cell receptor beta chains follows, all from one sample in a study of cytomegalovirus exposure and HLA in healthy donors. Clones were read by immunoSEQ multiplex PCR, and TCRdb kept only the in-frame ones, dropping some. The table has about 360,000 clones, roughly 85% seen once. The sample taken for sequencing was PBMCs. These receptors came from a woman younger than 35 in good health and CMV-seronegative. Each CDR3 is given with its conserved first and last residue. The D gene is left open where the match is weak. Not every row has a clone size; where given, it reads once, few, many or a size class.

V gene	clone size	D gene	J gene	CDR3 protein	CDR3 DNA
TRBV10-3	once	TRBD2	TRBJ2-3	CAISESRGLAGTDTQYF	TGTGCCATCAGTGAGTCGAGGGGACTAGCGGGAACAGATACGCAGTATTTT
TRBV7-9	NA	TRBD2	TRBJ2-7	CASSFLRTSGVVAYEQYF	TGTGCCAGCAGCTTCCTTAGGACTAGCGGGGTTGTCGCCTACGAGCAGTACTTC
TRBV4-2	NA	TRBD2	TRBJ2-5	CASSQDPGLAGDPAEETQYF	TGTGCCAGCAGCCAAGATCCGGGACTAGCGGGGGACCCCGCCGAGGAGACCCAGTACTTC
TRBV30	NA	TRBD1	TRBJ1-1	CAWEGQGYSGTEAFF	TGTGCCTGGGAGGGACAGGGGTATTCGGGCACTGAAGCTTTCTTT
TRBV30	NA	NA	TRBJ2-7	CAWSAGLSYEQYF	TGTGCCTGGAGTGCAGGGTTAAGCTACGAGCAGTACTTC
TRBV6-1	NA	NA	TRBJ1-5	CASSELLSNQPQHF	TGTGCCAGCAGTGAACTTCTCAGCAATCAGCCCCAGCATTTT
TRBV11-2	NA	TRBD1	TRBJ1-2	CASSLDSLQGGNYGYTF	TGTGCCAGCAGCTTAGATTCGCTACAGGGGGGCAACTATGGCTACACCTTC
TRBV7-9	NA	NA	TRBJ2-7	CASSQTPGHLYEQYF	TGTGCCAGCAGTCAAACCCCGGGACACCTCTACGAGCAGTACTTC
TRBV2	few	TRBD1	TRBJ2-7	CASSAGTGSYEQYF	TGTGCCAGCAGTGCCGGGACAGGGTCGTACGAGCAGTACTTC
TRBV28	NA	NA	TRBJ1-2	CASSVEPNYGYTF	TGTGCCAGCTCTGTAGAGCCTAACTATGGCTACACCTTC
TRBV2	NA	TRBD2	TRBJ2-3	CASAAGSGGATDTQYF	TGTGCCAGCGCGGCGGGTAGCGGGGGGGCCACAGATACGCAGTATTTT
TRBV28	NA	TRBD1	TRBJ1-2	CASEKTGPADGYTF	TGTGCCAGCGAGAAGACAGGGCCTGCTGATGGCTACACCTTC
TRBV9	NA	TRBD2	TRBJ2-5	CASSVDAGLAGVQETQYF	TGTGCCAGCAGCGTAGACGCGGGGCTAGCGGGGGTACAAGAGACCCAGTACTTC
TRBV5-4	NA	TRBD1	TRBJ1-1	CASSLYSGGFTEAFF	TGTGCCAGCAGCTTGTATTCAGGGGGGTTCACTGAAGCTTTCTTT
TRBV27	NA	NA	TRBJ1-1	CASSPKGGITEAFF	TGTGCCAGCAGTCCGAAAGGCGGGATCACTGAAGCTTTCTTT
TRBV6-5	NA	NA	TRBJ1-4	CATLGPDEKLFF	TGTGCCACCTTGGGGCCCGACGAAAAACTGTTTTTT
TRBV9	NA	TRBD2	TRBJ2-1	CASSVRTSGYNEQFF	TGTGCCAGCAGCGTGAGGACTAGCGGTTACAATGAGCAGTTCTTC
TRBV7-3	NA	NA	TRBJ2-3	CASSLTAPPTDTQYF	TGTGCCAGCAGCTTAACGGCACCACCCACAGATACGCAGTATTTT
TRBV18	NA	TRBD2	TRBJ2-5	CASSPPTSGQETQYF	TGTGCCAGCTCACCACCGACTAGCGGCCAAGAGACCCAGTACTTC